This T cell receptor beta chain was documented in a study of T cell repertoires in cytomegalovirus infection. Per germline, CDR1 SGHVS and CDR2 FQNEAQ. Trimming stripped 5 bases from V and 3 bases from J, with 14 bases between. The CDR3 extends over 14 amino acids. This clonotype was detected ten times or more. TCRdb ran MiXCR on the reads and lists one entry per CDR3 protein. This table holds 200,000 to 250,000 distinct CDR3 sequences, 22% found once. The sequence derives from a human donor in good health (CMV status not recorded). Some clones in this sample may be carry-over from other donors' samples. The V call is TRBV7-8, the J call TRBJ2-7; D is possibly TRBD2 (5 bases). Material: CD8+ T cells from PBMCs. The CDR3 nucleotides read TGTGCCAGCAGCCGAGGGTACGGGTACTACGAGCAGTACTTC. It is translated as CASSRGYGYYEQYF.